The rows below give T cell receptor beta chains drawn from one sample of a study of blood T cell repertoires in COVID-19. Sequencing used immunoSEQ multiplex PCR; TCRdb keeps in-frame clones, though not all of them. This table holds about 390,000 clones, 87% found once. Sequencing used peripheral blood. The receptor set was obtained from a woman aged 60-70 years with COVID-19, enrolled during active disease. The CDR3 runs from the conserved cysteine through the conserved F or W. D genes are given only for firm matches.

D	J	V	CDR3
-	TRBJ2-6	TRBV5-1	CASSSGSSGANVLTF
-	TRBJ2-5	TRBV15	CATSRSQETQYF
-	TRBJ1-2	TRBV3-1/TRBV3-2	CASSQSQSNYGYTF
-	TRBJ1-1	TRBV4-1	CASSTPLRGTEAFF
TRBD1	TRBJ1-1	TRBV9	CASSNDRDTEAFF
-	TRBJ2-7	TRBV19	CASSMGQGSEQYF
TRBD1	TRBJ1-2	TRBV3-1/TRBV3-2	CASSQDFTGDNYGYTF
TRBD1	TRBJ1-4	TRBV5-1	CASSVTGTGNEKLFF
-	TRBJ1-1	TRBV6-5	CASAEGEGHTEAFF
TRBD1	TRBJ1-1	TRBV5-6	CASSLQGAREAFF
-	TRBJ2-3	TRBV5-1	CASSLRGNADTQYF
-	TRBJ2-5	TRBV3-1/TRBV3-2	CASSHSSLAPSGETQYF
TRBD2	TRBJ2-3	TRBV9	CASSVGTSGGLDTQYF
TRBD1	TRBJ1-1	TRBV5-4	CASSRGGDRSYTEAFF
-	TRBJ1-2	TRBV5-4	CASSLGLSDYGYTF
-	TRBJ1-2	TRBV18	CASSSLGQYYGYTF
-	TRBJ1-2	TRBV5-1	CASSLERARDDYGYTF
-	TRBJ1-6	TRBV4-1	CASSQDLSLHF
-	TRBJ1-5	TRBV6-1	CASSEGATYSNQPQHF
-	TRBJ2-1	TRBV5-4	CASSLSAGSLNREQFF
TRBD1	TRBJ2-1	TRBV11-1	CASKTGGNEQFF
-	TRBJ1-1	TRBV12-3/TRBV12-4	CASSLRGTEAFF
TRBD1	TRBJ1-2	TRBV7-9	CASSSRDRGHQGYTF
TRBD1	TRBJ2-7	TRBV4-2	CASSQEGQTYEQYF
TRBD1	TRBJ2-1	TRBV18	CASSYTQGVEQFF
-	TRBJ2-2	TRBV5-1	CASSSTGPVELFF
TRBD2	TRBJ2-7	TRBV14	CASSQEFSGGTYYEQYF
TRBD1	TRBJ2-7	TRBV27	CASSLLTGTESYEQYF
TRBD1	TRBJ1-1	TRBV2	CASSEKRGLTEAFF
-	TRBJ1-4	TRBV27	CASSPLGGLVGKLFF
TRBD1	TRBJ1-4	TRBV6-5	CASGRGTDNEKLFF
TRBD1	TRBJ2-7	TRBV5-6	CASSLRLGRGREQYF
TRBD1	TRBJ1-5	TRBV6-1	CASSDDRGLNQPQHF
TRBD2	TRBJ2-3	TRBV7-7	CASSAGLAGVDTQYF
-	TRBJ1-1	TRBV3-1/TRBV3-2	CASSHRDTRREAFF
-	TRBJ1-2	TRBV24-1	CATSDSGWGGYTF
TRBD1	TRBJ2-7	TRBV10-3	CAISEGDRGSYEQYF
-	TRBJ1-2	TRBV3-1/TRBV3-2	CASSQGPQGRGYGYTF
-	TRBJ2-7	TRBV19	CASSSTGYSVYEQYF
-	TRBJ1-1	TRBV5-1	CASREGGKNTEAFF
TRBD1	TRBJ1-4	TRBV11-2	CASSDRASSEKLFF
-	TRBJ1-1	TRBV29-1	CSVEDHVAVGFF
TRBD1	TRBJ2-2	TRBV19	CASSDRGPGPIGELFF
TRBD1	TRBJ2-3	TRBV5-1	CASSLVGQGGTDTQYF
-	TRBJ1-1	TRBV29-1	CSVPGGTEAFF
TRBD2	TRBJ2-3	TRBV3-1/TRBV3-2	CASSQDLTSGGPTDTQYF
-	TRBJ2-3	TRBV6-5	CASISRGDTQYF
-	TRBJ2-3	TRBV9	CASSVGLAQGQDTQYF
-	TRBJ1-2	TRBV6-1	CASSEARSGNYGYTF
TRBD2	TRBJ2-1	TRBV9	CASSQRSGGALIEQFF
TRBD1	TRBJ1-2	TRBV9	CASSSQGVVYGYTF
TRBD2	TRBJ2-7	TRBV19	CASSRAGQRGSSYEQYF